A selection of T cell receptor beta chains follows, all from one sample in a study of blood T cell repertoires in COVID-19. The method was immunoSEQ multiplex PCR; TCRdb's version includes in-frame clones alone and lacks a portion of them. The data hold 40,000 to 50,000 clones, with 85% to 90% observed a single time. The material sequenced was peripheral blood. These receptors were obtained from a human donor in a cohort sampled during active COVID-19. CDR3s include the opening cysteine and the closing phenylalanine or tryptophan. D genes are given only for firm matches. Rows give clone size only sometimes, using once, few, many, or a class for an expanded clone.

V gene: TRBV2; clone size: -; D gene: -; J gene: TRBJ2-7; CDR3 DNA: TGTGCCAGCAGCCGAGCCGGGGGACTGCAGTACTTC; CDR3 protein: CASSRAGGLQYF
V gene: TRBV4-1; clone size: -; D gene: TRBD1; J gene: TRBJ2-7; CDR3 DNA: TGCGCCAGCAGCCAGAACAGGGGGTACGAGCAGTACTTC; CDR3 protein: CASSQNRGYEQYF
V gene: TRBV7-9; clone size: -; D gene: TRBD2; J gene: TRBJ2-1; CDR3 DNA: TGTGCCAGCAGCGTCGGGACTAGCGGTTACAATGAGCAGTTCTTC; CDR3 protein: CASSVGTSGYNEQFF
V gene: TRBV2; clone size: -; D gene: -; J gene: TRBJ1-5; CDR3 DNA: TGTGCCAGCAGTGACCTCGTCAATCAGCCCCAGCATTTT; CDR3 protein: CASSDLVNQPQHF
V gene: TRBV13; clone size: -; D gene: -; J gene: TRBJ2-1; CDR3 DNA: TGTGCCAGCAGCCCGAAGACAGGCATCCCTGAGCAGTTCTTC; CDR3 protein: CASSPKTGIPEQFF
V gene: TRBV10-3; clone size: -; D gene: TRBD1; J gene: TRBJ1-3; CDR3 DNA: TGTGCCACCAGCCGTGGGACAGCCTCTGGAAACACCATATATTTT; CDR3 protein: CATSRGTASGNTIYF
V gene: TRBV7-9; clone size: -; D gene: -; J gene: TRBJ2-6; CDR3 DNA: TGTGCCAGCAGCTTAGGCAGGGATGTGGGGGCCAACGTCCTGACTTTC; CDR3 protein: CASSLGRDVGANVLTF
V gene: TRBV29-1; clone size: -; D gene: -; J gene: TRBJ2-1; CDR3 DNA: TGCAGCGTGGGAATAGGGAGCTCCTACAATGAGCAGTTCTTC; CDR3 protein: CSVGIGSSYNEQFF
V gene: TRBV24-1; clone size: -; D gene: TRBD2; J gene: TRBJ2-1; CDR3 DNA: TGTGCCACCAGGAGCGGGAGTTGGGACAATGAGCAGTTCTTC; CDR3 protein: CATRSGSWDNEQFF
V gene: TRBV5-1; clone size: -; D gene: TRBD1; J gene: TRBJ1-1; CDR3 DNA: TGCGCCAGCAGCTATACAGGGGGCATCACTGAAGCTTTCTTT; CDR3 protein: CASSYTGGITEAFF
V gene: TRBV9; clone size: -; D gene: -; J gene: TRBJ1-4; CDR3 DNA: TGTGCCAGCAGACAGAATGAAAAACTGTTTTTT; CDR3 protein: CASRQNEKLFF
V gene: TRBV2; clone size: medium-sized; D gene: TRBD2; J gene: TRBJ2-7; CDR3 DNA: TGTGCCAGCACAGACTCCGGGACTAGGTTGTACGAGCAGTACTTC; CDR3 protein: CASTDSGTRLYEQYF
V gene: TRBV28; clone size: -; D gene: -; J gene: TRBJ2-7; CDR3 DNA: TGTGCCAGCAGTCTACAGTCTCAGAGGTACTTC; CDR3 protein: CASSLQSQRYF
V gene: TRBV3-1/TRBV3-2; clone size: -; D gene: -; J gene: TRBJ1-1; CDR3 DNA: TGTGCCAGCAGCCGACTCGGTCAGAACACTGAAGCTTTCTTT; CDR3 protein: CASSRLGQNTEAFF
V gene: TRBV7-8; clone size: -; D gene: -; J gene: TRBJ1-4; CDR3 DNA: TGTGCCAGCAGCCTTTTGTATAGTGAAAAACTGTTTTTT; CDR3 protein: CASSLLYSEKLFF
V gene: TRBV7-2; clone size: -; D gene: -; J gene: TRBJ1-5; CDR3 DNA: TGTGCCAGCAGCTTCGACGGACGGGGTTCGCCCCAGCATTTT; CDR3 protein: CASSFDGRGSPQHF
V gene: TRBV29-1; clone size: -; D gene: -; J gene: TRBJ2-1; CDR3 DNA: TGCAGCGCGACGGTCGATGAGCAGTTCTTC; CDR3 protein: CSATVDEQFF
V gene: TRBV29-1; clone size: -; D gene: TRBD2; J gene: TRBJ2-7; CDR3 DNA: TGCAGCGTTGAAGTGGGAGGGAGTCCCTACGAGCAGTACTTC; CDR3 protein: CSVEVGGSPYEQYF
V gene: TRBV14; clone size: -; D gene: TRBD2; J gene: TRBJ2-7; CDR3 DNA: TGTGCCAGCAGCTTGACTAGCGGGGCATCCTACGAGCAGTACTTC; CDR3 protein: CASSLTSGASYEQYF
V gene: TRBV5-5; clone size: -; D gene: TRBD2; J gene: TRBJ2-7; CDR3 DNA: TGTGCCAGCAGCTTTTGGGGACTAGCGGCCTACGAGCAGTACTTC; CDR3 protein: CASSFWGLAAYEQYF